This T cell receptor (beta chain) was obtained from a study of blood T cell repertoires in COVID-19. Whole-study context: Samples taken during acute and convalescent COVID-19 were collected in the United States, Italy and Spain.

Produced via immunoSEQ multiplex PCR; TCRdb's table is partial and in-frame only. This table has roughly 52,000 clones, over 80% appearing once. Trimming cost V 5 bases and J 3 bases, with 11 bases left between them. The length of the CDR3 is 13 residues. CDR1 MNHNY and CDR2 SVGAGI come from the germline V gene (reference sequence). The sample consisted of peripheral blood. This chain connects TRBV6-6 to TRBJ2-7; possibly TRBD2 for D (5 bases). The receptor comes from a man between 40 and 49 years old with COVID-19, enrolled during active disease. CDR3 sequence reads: CASSPHRDYEQYF. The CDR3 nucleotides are TGTGCCAGCAGTCCCCACCGGGACTACGAGCAGTACTTC.